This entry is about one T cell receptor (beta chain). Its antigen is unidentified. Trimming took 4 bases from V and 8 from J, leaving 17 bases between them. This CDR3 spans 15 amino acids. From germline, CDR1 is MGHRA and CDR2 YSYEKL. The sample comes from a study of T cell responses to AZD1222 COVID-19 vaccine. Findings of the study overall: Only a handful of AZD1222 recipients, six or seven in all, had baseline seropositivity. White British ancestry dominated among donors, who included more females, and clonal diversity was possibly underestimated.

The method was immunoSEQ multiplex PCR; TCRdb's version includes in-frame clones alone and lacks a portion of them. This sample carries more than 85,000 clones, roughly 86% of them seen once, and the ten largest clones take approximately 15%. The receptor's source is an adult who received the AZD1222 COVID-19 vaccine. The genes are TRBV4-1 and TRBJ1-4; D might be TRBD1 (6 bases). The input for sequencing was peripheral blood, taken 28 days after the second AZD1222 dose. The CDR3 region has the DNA TGCGCCAGCAGCCCGTCAGGGGCGGTTGAAGAAAAACTGTTTTTT. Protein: CASSPSGAVEEKLFF.